This TCR beta chain was sequenced in a study of T cells in Graves' hyperthyroidism and ophthalmopathy. Findings and limits, study-wide: For ophthalmopathy, model prediction preceded onset by a median about six months. Most thyroid-expanded clonotypes above 0.001 were also found in blood.

TCR beta CDR3 regions were amplified from RNA. The HTBI set primed first-round TCR CDR3 RT-PCR. TCRdb processed the multiplex PCR reads anew with MiXCR; each CDR3 protein has one entry. The top ten clones hold 8.9% of a sample with 800,000 or so distinct CDR3 sequences, 38% of them seen once. This clonotype was seen a handful of times. Antigen unknown. Diagnosis rested on symptoms, serum thyroxine and TRAb, thyroid ultrasound, and orbital computed tomography. Unmatched junction bases numbered 8, after V lost 0 bases and J lost 7 bases. From germline, CDR1 is SGDLS and CDR2 YYNGEE. The CDR3 covers 15 residues.

The TCR sequence derives from a young man with Graves' hyperthyroidism. The V call is TRBV9, the J call TRBJ2-7, with 9 bases identical to TRBD1. Sequencing was done on a sample of blood. The CDR3 loop is CASSVGGQGEIEQYF. CDR3 bases: TGTGCCAGCAGCGTAGGGGGACAGGGCGAAATAGAGCAGTACTTC.